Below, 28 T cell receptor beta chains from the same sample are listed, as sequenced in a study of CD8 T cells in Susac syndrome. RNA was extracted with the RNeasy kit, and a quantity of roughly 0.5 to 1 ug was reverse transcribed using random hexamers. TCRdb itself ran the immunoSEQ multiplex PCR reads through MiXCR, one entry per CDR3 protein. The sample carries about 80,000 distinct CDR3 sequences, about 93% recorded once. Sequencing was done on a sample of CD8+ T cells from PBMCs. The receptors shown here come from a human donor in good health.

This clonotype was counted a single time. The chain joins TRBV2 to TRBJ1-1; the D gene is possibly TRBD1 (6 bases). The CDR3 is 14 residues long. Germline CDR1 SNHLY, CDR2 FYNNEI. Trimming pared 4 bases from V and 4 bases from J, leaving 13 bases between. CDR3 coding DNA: TGTGCCAGCAGTGGACAGGACCGCGGCACTGAAGCTTTCTTT. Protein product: CASSGQDRGTEAFF.

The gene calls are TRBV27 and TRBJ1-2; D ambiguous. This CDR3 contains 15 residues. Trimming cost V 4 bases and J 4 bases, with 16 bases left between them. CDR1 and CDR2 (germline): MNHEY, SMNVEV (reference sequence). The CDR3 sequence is CASSYSGANPYGYTF. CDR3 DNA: TGTGCCAGCAGTTACTCGGGAGCAAACCCCTATGGCTACACCTTC.

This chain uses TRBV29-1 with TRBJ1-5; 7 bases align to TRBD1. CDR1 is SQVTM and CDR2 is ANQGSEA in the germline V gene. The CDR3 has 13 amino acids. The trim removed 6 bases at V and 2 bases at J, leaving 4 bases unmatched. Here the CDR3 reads CSVTDRGNQPQHF. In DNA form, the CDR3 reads TGCAGCGTCACCGACAGGGGCAATCAGCCCCAGCATTTT.

DNA for the CDR3: TGCGCCAGCAGCCCTGGTCTGGAGCAGTACGTC. This sequence encodes CASSPGLEQYV. The V call is TRBV10-2, the J call TRBJ2-7, with no clear D. The CDR3 is 11 residues long. Germline V gene sequence: CDR1 WSHSY, CDR2 SAAADI. Deletions cut 6 bases from V and 7 bases from J, with 10 bases between.

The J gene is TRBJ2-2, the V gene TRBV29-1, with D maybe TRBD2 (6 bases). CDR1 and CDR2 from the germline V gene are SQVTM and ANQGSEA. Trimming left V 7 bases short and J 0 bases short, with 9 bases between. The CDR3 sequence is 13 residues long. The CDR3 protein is CSALAANTGELFF. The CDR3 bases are TGCAGCGCGTTAGCGGCGAACACCGGGGAGCTGTTTTTT.

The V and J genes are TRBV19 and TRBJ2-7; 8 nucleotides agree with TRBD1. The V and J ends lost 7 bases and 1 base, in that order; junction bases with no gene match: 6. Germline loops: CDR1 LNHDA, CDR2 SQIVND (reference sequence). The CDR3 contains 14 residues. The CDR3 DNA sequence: TGTGCCAGTACCCCCGGGACAGGATCCTACGAGCAGTACTTC. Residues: CASTPGTGSYEQYF.

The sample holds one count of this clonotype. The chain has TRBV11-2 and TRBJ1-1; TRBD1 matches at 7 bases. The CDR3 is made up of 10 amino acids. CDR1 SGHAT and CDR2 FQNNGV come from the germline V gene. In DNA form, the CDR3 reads TGTACGACAGGGACGGGGGAAGCTTTCTTT. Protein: CTTGTGEAFF. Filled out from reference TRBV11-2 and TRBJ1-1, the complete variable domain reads EAGVAQSPRYKIIEKRQSVAFWCNPISGHATLYWYQQILGQGPKLLIQFQNNGVVDDSQLPKDRFSAERLKGVDSTLKIQPAKLEDSAVYLCTTGTGEAFFGQGTRLTVV.

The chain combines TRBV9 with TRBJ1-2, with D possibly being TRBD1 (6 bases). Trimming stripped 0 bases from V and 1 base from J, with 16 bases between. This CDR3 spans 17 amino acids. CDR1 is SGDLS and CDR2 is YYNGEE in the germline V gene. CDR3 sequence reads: CASSVAPRQGNNYGYTF. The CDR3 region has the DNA TGTGCCAGCAGCGTAGCCCCCCGGCAGGGGAATAACTATGGCTACACCTTC.

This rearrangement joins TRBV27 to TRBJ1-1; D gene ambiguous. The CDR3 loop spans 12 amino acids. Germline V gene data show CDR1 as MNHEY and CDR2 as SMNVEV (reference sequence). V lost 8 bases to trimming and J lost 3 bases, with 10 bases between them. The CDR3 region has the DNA TGTGCCAGCGCGGCAGAATACACTGAAGCTTTCTTT. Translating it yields CASAAEYTEAFF.

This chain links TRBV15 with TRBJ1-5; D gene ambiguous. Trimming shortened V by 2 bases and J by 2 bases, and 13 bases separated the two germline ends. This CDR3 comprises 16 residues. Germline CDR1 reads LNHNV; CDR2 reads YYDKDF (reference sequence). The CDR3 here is CATSRQRFGGNQPQHF. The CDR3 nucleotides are TGTGCCACCAGCAGACAACGCTTTGGTGGCAATCAGCCCCAGCATTTT.

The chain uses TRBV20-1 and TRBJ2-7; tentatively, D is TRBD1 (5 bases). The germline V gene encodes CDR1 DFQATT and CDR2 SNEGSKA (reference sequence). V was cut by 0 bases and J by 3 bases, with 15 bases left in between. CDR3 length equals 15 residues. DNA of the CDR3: TGCAGTGCTAGAGATCATGTGGCAGGGATCTACGAGCAGTACTTC. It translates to CSARDHVAGIYEQYF.

The CDR3 coding sequence is TGTGCCAGCAGCGTAGATCTAGCGGGAGTTGAGCAGTTCTTC. Protein: CASSVDLAGVEQFF. J is TRBJ2-1 and V is TRBV9; 10 positions agree with TRBD2. The length of the CDR3 is 14 residues. After removal of 0 bases from V and 9 bases from J, the junction contained 3 bases not matched to a gene. Germline V gives CDR1 SGDLS, CDR2 YYNGEE.

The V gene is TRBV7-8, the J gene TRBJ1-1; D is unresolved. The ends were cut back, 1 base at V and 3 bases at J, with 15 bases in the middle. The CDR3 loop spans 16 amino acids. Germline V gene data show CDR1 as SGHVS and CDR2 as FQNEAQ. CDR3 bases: TGTGCCAGCAGCTTAGGGCCCCCCGGCGGGTACACTGAAGCTTTCTTT. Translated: CASSLGPPGGYTEAFF.

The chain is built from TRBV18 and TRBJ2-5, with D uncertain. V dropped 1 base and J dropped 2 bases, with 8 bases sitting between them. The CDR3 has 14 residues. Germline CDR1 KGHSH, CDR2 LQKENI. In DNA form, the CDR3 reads TGTGCCAGCTCACCACGAGTCCTTCAAGAGACCCAGTACTTC. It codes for CASSPRVLQETQYF.

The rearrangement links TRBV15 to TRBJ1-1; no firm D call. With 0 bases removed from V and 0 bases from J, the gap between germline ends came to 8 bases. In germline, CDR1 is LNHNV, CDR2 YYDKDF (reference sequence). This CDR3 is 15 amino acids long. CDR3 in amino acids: CATSRDPSLNTEAFF. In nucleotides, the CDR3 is TGTGCCACCAGCAGAGACCCCTCGCTGAACACTGAAGCTTTCTTT. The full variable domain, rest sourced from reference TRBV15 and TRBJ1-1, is DAMVIQNPRYQVTQFGKPVTLSCSQTLNHNVMYWYQQKSSQAPKLLFHYYDKDFNNEADTPDNFQSRRPNTSFCFLDIRSPGLGDTAMYLCATSRDPSLNTEAFFGQGTRLTVV.

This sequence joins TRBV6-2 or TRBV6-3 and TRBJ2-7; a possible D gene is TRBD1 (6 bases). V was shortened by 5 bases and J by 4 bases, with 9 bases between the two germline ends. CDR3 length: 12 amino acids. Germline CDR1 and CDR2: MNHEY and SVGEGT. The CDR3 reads CASSPQGYEQYF. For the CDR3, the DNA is TGTGCCAGCAGTCCACAGGGTTACGAGCAGTACTTC.

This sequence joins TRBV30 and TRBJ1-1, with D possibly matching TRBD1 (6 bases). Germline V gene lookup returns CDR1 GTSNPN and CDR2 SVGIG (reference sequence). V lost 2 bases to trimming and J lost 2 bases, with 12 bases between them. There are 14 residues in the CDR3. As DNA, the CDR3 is TGTGCCTGGAGTCCAGTAGGGGGAAACACTGAAGCTTTCTTT. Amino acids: CAWSPVGGNTEAFF.

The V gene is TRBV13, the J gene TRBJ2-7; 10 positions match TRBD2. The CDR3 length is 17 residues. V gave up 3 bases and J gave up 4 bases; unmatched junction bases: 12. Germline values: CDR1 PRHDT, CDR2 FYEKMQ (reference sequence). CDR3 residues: CASSFLAGGTWGYEQYF. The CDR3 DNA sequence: TGTGCCAGCAGCTTTTTAGCGGGGGGCACCTGGGGATACGAGCAGTACTTC.

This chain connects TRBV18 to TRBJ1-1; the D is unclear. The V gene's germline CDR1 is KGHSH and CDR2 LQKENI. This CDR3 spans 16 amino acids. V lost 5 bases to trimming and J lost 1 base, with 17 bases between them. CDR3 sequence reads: CASSWVTEQQNTEAFF. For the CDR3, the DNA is TGTGCCAGCTCATGGGTCACAGAACAACAGAACACTGAAGCTTTCTTT.

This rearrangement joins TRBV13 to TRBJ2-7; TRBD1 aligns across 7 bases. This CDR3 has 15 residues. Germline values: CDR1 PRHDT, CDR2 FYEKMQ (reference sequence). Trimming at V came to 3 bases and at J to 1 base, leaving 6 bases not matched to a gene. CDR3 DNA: TGTGCCAGCAGCTTGAGGGGGCTGGAGTCCTACGAGCAGTACTTC. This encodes CASSLRGLESYEQYF.

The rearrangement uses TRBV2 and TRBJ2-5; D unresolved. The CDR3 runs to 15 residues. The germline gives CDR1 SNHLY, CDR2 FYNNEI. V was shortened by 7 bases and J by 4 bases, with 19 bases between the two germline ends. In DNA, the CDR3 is TGTGCCAGCATTCCTAGACTGCTTTCTCCAGAGACCCAGTACTTC. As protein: CASIPRLLSPETQYF.

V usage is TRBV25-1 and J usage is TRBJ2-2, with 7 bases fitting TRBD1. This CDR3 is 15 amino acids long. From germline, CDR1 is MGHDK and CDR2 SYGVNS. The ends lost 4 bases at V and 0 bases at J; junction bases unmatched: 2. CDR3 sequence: CASSGQGANTGELFF. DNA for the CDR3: TGTGCCAGCAGTGGTCAGGGGGCGAACACCGGGGAGCTGTTTTTT.

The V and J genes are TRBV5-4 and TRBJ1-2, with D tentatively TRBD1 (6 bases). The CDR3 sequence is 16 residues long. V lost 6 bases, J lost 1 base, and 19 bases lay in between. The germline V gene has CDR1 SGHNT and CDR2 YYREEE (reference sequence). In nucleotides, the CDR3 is TGTGCCAGCACCTCACCCGATAGAGGGGGTAACTATGGCTACACCTTC. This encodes CASTSPDRGGNYGYTF.

The CDR3 coding sequence is TGTGCCAGCAGCCAGGACCCGGGACGGTACACTGAAGCTTTCTTT. Its protein is CASSQDPGRYTEAFF. The chain joins TRBV3-1 to TRBJ1-1, with a weak D call TRBD1 (5 bases). CDR3 length equals 15 residues. Trimming removed 3 bases from V and 3 bases from J, with 14 bases in between. Germline CDR1 and CDR2: LGHDT and YNNKEL (reference sequence).

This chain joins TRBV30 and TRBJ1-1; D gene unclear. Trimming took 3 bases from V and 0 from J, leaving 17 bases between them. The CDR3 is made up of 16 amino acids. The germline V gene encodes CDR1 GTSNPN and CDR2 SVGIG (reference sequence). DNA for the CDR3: TGTGCCTGGAGCTCCCCCCGGGAAATGCTGAACACTGAAGCTTTCTTT. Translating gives CAWSSPREMLNTEAFF.

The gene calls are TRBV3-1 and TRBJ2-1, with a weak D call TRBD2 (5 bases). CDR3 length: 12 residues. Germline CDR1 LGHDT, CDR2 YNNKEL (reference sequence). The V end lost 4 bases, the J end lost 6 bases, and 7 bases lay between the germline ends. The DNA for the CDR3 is TGTGCCAGCAGCCCGAGGGCCAATGAGCAGTTCTTC. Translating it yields CASSPRANEQFF.

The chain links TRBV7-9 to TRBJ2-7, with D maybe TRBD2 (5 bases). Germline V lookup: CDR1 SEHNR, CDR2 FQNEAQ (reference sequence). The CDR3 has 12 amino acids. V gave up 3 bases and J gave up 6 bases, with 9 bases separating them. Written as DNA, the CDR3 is TGTGCCAGCAGCTTGGCGGGTTCCGAGCAGTACGTC. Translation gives CASSLAGSEQYV.

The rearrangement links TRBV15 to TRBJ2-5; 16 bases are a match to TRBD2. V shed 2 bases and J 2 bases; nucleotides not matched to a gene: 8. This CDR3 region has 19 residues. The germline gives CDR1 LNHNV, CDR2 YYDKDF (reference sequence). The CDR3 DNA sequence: TGTGCCACCAGCAGACCACCGGGACTAGCGGGAGGGGGTCAAGAGACCCAGTACTTC. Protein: CATSRPPGLAGGGQETQYF.